The 30 T cell receptor beta chains reported below all come from one sample, sequenced in a study of Graves' ophthalmopathy and Graves' hyperthyroidism. Transcripts of RNA were the source for amplifying TCR beta CDR3 regions. After a first-round RT-PCR with HTBI primers, a second-round multiplex PCR was run. TCRdb passed the multiplex PCR reads through MiXCR, listing each CDR3 protein once. The sample contains nearly 400,000 distinct CDR3 sequences, about 16% of which appear only once. Input material: peripheral blood. The receptor set was obtained from a young woman with Graves' ophthalmopathy.

This clonotype has a count of ten or more. The rearrangement links TRBV7-6 to TRBJ1-1; the match to TRBD1 covers 7 bases. There are 12 residues in the CDR3. Germline-derived CDR1 and CDR2 are SGHVS and FNYEAQ. V was clipped by 4 bases and J by 7 bases; unmatched bases: 3. This CDR3 reads CASSSRGGEAFF. As DNA, the CDR3 is TGTGCCAGCAGCTCCAGGGGGGGTGAAGCTTTCTTT.

This clonotype was picked up many times. This chain uses TRBV6-1 with TRBJ2-7, with D tentatively TRBD1 (6 bases). V lost 1 base and J 0 bases, leaving 13 bases between the germline ends. Germline lookup yields CDR1 MNHNS and CDR2 SASEGT. The CDR3 runs 16 residues. CDR3 residues: CASSEVGAVPSYEQYF. The CDR3 nucleotides are TGTGCCAGCAGTGAAGTGGGGGCAGTTCCCTCCTACGAGCAGTACTTC.

This clonotype was recorded many times. J is TRBJ1-3 and V is TRBV11-2; 8 bases match TRBD1. V was pared by 5 bases and J by 3 bases, with 9 bases of the junction left unmatched. In germline, CDR1 is SGHAT, CDR2 FQNNGV. CDR3 size: 16 residues. The CDR3: CASSRSTGEVGNTIYF. As DNA, the CDR3 is TGTGCCAGCAGCCGTTCGACAGGGGAGGTTGGAAACACCATATATTTT.

This clonotype was detected many times. The V and J genes are TRBV20-1 and TRBJ2-4; TRBD2 might be the D (6 bases). V dropped 7 bases and J dropped 8 bases, with 21 bases sitting between them. This CDR3 is 14 amino acids long. The V gene's germline CDR1 is DFQATT and CDR2 SNEGSKA (reference sequence). The CDR3 here is CSGSLKSGVHIQYF. In DNA form, the CDR3 reads TGCAGTGGCTCCCTCAAGTCGGGGGTCCACATTCAGTACTTC.

This clonotype has a count of ten or more. The rearrangement uses TRBV12-3 or TRBV12-4 and TRBJ2-5; 8 bases map to TRBD2. This CDR3 has 13 residues. V gave up 4 bases and J gave up 5 bases; unmatched junction bases: 3. The CDR3 nucleotides read TGTGCCAGCAGTTCCGGGACTAGGGAGACCCAGTACTTC. Its protein is CASSSGTRETQYF.

This clonotype came up many times. The V call is TRBV19, the J call TRBJ1-1; D gene ambiguous. Trimming removed 9 bases at V and 0 bases at J, with 20 bases between. The CDR3 totals 16 residues. Germline CDR1 and CDR2: LNHDA and SQIVND (reference sequence). The chain's CDR3 is CASRNPALSVNTEAFF. CDR3 nucleotide sequence: TGTGCCAGCAGAAATCCAGCCCTCTCGGTGAACACTGAAGCTTTCTTT.

This clonotype was found many times. The genes are TRBV11-2 and TRBJ1-1; tentatively, D is TRBD1 (5 bases). The CDR3 length is 16 residues. The V and J ends lost 7 bases and 1 base respectively, with 19 bases between them. The germline gives CDR1 SGHAT, CDR2 FQNNGV. The CDR3 is CASKGSFPGGNTEAFF. The CDR3 nucleotides are TGTGCCAGCAAAGGAAGCTTCCCCGGGGGGAACACTGAAGCTTTCTTT.

This clonotype was seen ten or more times. The chain joins TRBV6-2 or TRBV6-3 to TRBJ2-2, with TRBD1 matching 8 bases. V was pared by 6 bases and J by 7 bases, with 10 bases of the junction left unmatched. The germline gives CDR1 MNHEY, CDR2 SVGEGT. The CDR3 contains 15 residues. In nucleotides, the CDR3 is TGTGCCAGCAGATACGACAGGGGAGGCGGCGGGGAGCTGTTTTTT. Translation: CASRYDRGGGGELFF.

At least ten counts were recorded for this clonotype. The V call is TRBV28, the J call TRBJ1-1; a possible D gene is TRBD1 (5 bases). The V end was cut by 4 bases, the J end by 4 bases, with 19 bases between. This CDR3 has 16 amino acids. Germline CDR1 MDHEN, CDR2 SYDVKM. The CDR3 protein is CASSSHGGGVATEAFF. CDR3 coding DNA: TGTGCCAGCAGTTCCCACGGGGGGGGGGTGGCCACTGAAGCTTTCTTT.

This clonotype appeared many times. The V call is TRBV6-2 or TRBV6-3, the J call TRBJ2-7; D may be TRBD1 (6 bases). Trimming took off 5 bases at V and 2 bases at J, with 13 bases between the two ends. Germline V CDR1 and CDR2: MNHEY, SVGEGT. The CDR3 spans 14 residues. CDR3 in amino acids: CASSHPGVTYEQYF. In nucleotides, the CDR3 is TGTGCCAGCAGTCACCCAGGGGTGACCTACGAGCAGTACTTC.

This chain links TRBV24-1 with TRBJ2-5, with D possibly TRBD1 on 5 matching bases. The CDR3 runs to 15 residues. Germline V gives CDR1 KGHDR, CDR2 SFDVKD. Trimming took 5 bases from V and 2 from J, leaving 14 bases between them. The CDR3 reads CATSGRTFEQETQYF. CDR3 coding DNA: TGTGCCACCAGTGGTAGGACATTCGAACAAGAGACCCAGTACTTC.

At least ten counts were recorded for this clonotype. The DNA of the CDR3 is TGTGCCAGCTCACCACTGGTGAGGGACCTCTCCTACGAGCAGTACTTC. Translated: CASSPLVRDLSYEQYF. This sequence joins TRBV18 and TRBJ2-7; either TRBD1 or TRBD2 may fit D (5 bases each). The CDR3 spans 16 residues. V was clipped by 1 base and J by 0 bases, with 13 bases between them. CDR1 and CDR2 from the germline V gene are KGHSH and LQKENI.

This clonotype was seen ten or more times. The chain joins TRBV6-1 to TRBJ1-4; D is perhaps TRBD1 (6 bases). CDR1 is MNHNS and CDR2 is SASEGT in the germline V gene. The CDR3 has 17 residues. The V and J ends lost 4 bases and 0 bases respectively, with 15 bases between them. The CDR3 nucleotides are TGTGCCAGCAGTGCGTACAGGGAGGGGCCAACTAATGAAAAACTGTTTTTT. The encoded protein is CASSAYREGPTNEKLFF.

Ten or more counts support this clonotype. The chain recombines TRBV12-3 or TRBV12-4 with TRBJ1-1; the D is unclear. Between the trimmed V and J ends, which lost 7 bases and 2 bases, there was a span of 14 bases. CDR3 length equals 14 residues. CDR3 bases: TGTGCCAGCACCATAGGGCGGATTAACACTGAAGCTTTCTTT. Amino acids: CASTIGRINTEAFF.

This clonotype showed up many times. The V gene is TRBV14, the J gene TRBJ1-1; D gene unclear. Germline loops: CDR1 SGHDN, CDR2 FVKESK. The CDR3 loop spans 12 amino acids. V lost 0 bases and J 10 bases, leaving 9 bases between the germline ends. CDR3 sequence: CASSQEGSGAFF. Here the CDR3 DNA reads TGTGCCAGCAGCCAAGAAGGCTCGGGAGCTTTCTTT.

This clonotype was found many times. This chain connects TRBV11-2 to TRBJ1-5; possibly TRBD1 for D (5 bases). Germline V gene sequence: CDR1 SGHAT, CDR2 FQNNGV. This CDR3 is built from 14 residues. Trimming removed 6 bases at V and 0 bases at J, with 9 bases between. The CDR3 reads CASRAQGSNQPQHF. The CDR3 coding sequence is TGTGCCAGCAGGGCTCAGGGTAGCAATCAGCCCCAGCATTTT.

The chain combines TRBV7-2 with TRBJ1-2; D is undetermined. Trimming shortened V by 6 bases and J by 9 bases, and 17 bases separated the two germline ends. The CDR3 consists of 13 residues. The germline V gene has CDR1 SGHTA and CDR2 FQGNSA. The CDR3 DNA is TGTGCCAGCAGTCTGGGGTCCCATGCTAGCTACACCTTC. It translates to CASSLGSHASYTF.

This clonotype was counted at least ten times. CDR3 amino acids: CASAGRGYGYTF. For the CDR3, the DNA is TGTGCCAGCGCGGGGCGGGGGTATGGCTACACCTTC. The chain employs TRBV3-1 and TRBJ1-2; D is possibly TRBD1 (5 bases). Germline V gene data show CDR1 as LGHDT and CDR2 as YNNKEL (reference sequence). V lost 8 bases to trimming and J lost 5 bases, with 12 bases between them. CDR3 length: 12 amino acids.

This clonotype showed up many times. The rearrangement links TRBV28 to TRBJ2-6; a weak D match, TRBD1 (6 bases). V lost 5 bases, J lost 2 bases, and 16 bases lay in between. The CDR3 is 17 residues long. The germline gives CDR1 MDHEN, CDR2 SYDVKM. The CDR3 coding sequence is TGTGCCAGCAGTGCCCATTACACAGGGACTGGGGCCAACGTCCTGACTTTC. Translating gives CASSAHYTGTGANVLTF. The full variable domain, rest sourced from reference TRBV28 and TRBJ2-6, is DVKVTQSSRYLVKRTGEKVFLECVQDMDHENMFWYRQDPGLGLRLIYFSYDVKMKEKGDIPEGYSVSREKKERFSLILESASTNQTSMYLCASSAHYTGTGANVLTFGAGSRLTVL.

In this sample, this clonotype turned up a few times. The chain employs TRBV5-6 and TRBJ1-1; D is uncertain. The length of the CDR3 is 12 residues. The V end lost 2 bases, the J end lost 7 bases, and 9 bases lay between the germline ends. Germline V gives CDR1 SGHDT, CDR2 YYEEEE. The CDR3 sequence is CASSLGSREAFF. Written as DNA, the CDR3 is TGTGCCAGCAGCTTAGGGAGCCGTGAAGCTTTCTTT.

Here the CDR3 DNA reads TGTGCCAGCAGACGGACTAGCGAACAAGAGACCCAGTACTTC. Translated: CASRRTSEQETQYF. The V and J genes are TRBV6-1 and TRBJ2-5; 9 bases map to TRBD2. In germline, CDR1 is MNHNS, CDR2 SASEGT. Losses at the gene ends were 6 bases for V and 2 bases for J; bases not matched to a gene: 4. This CDR3 region has 14 residues.

This clonotype occurred many times. This chain joins TRBV19 and TRBJ2-7, with a possible D match to TRBD2 (6 bases). Germline V gene sequence: CDR1 LNHDA, CDR2 SQIVND (reference sequence). Trimming removed 8 bases at V and 0 bases at J, with 14 bases between. The CDR3 runs 14 residues. CDR3 amino acids: CASGGTYDSYEQYF. The CDR3 nucleotides read TGTGCCAGTGGAGGGACTTACGACTCCTACGAGCAGTACTTC.

This clonotype has ten or more counts. The chain joins TRBV5-1 to TRBJ2-4; the match to TRBD1 covers 8 bases. This CDR3 is 17 amino acids long. Germline V lookup: CDR1 SGHRS, CDR2 YFSETQ. Germline trimming cut 4 bases from V and 0 bases from J; bases unmatched to any gene: 9. Written as DNA, the CDR3 is TGCGCCAGCAGCCGACTACAGGGGGGCCTAGCCAAAAACATTCAGTACTTC. Residues: CASSRLQGGLAKNIQYF.

This clonotype appeared many times. This chain connects TRBV7-2 to TRBJ2-3, with no clear D. The V and J ends lost 0 bases and 4 bases respectively, with 5 bases between them. Germline CDR1 reads SGHTA; CDR2 reads FQGNSA. The CDR3 sequence is 13 residues long. CDR3 nucleotide sequence: TGTGCCAGCAGCTTAGCTAGGCCAGATACGCAGTATTTT. Amino acids: CASSLARPDTQYF.

In its sample, this clonotype was seen many times. The CDR3 DNA reads TGTGCCAGCAATCTCTTTGGTTCGACTGAAGCTTTCTTT. Its translation is CASNLFGSTEAFF. V usage is TRBV12-3 or TRBV12-4 and J usage is TRBJ1-1; no reliable D call. Trimming removed 7 bases from V and 5 bases from J, with 14 bases in between. The CDR3 length is 13 residues.

This clonotype was recorded at least ten times. V usage is TRBV27 and J usage is TRBJ1-1, with D possibly being TRBD1 (6 bases). This CDR3 region has 14 residues. V lost 4 bases and J lost 4, with 13 bases in between. From germline, CDR1 is MNHEY and CDR2 SMNVEV (reference sequence). The DNA for the CDR3 is TGTGCCAGCAGTTATACAGGGAGGAGCACTGAAGCTTTCTTT. Amino acids: CASSYTGRSTEAFF.

This clonotype was seen repeatedly, ten times or more. This chain uses TRBV29-1 with TRBJ2-5, with TRBD2 matching 11 bases. Per the germline V gene, CDR1 is SQVTM and CDR2 is ANQGSEA. V shed 2 bases, J shed 1 base, and the junction held 3 bases outside the gene matches. The CDR3 contains 15 residues. This CDR3 is CSVELLAGGQETQYF. The CDR3 DNA reads as TGCAGCGTTGAATTGCTAGCGGGGGGCCAAGAGACCCAGTACTTC.

The chain is built from TRBV12-3 or TRBV12-4 and TRBJ1-1; D perhaps matches TRBD1 (6 bases). This CDR3 contains 17 residues. The germline V and J ends were trimmed by 6 bases and 5 bases, with 25 bases remaining between them. CDR3 amino acids: CASSRNTRGHSNTEAFF. DNA of the CDR3: TGTGCCAGCAGCAGGAATACAAGGGGACACTCAAATACTGAAGCTTTCTTT.

This chain joins TRBV12-3 or TRBV12-4 and TRBJ1-2, with D hard to call. The V end lost 3 bases, the J end lost 3 bases, and 8 bases lay between the germline ends. The CDR3 runs 13 residues. The CDR3 is CASSFIQDYGYTF. CDR3 nucleotides: TGTGCCAGCAGTTTCATCCAGGACTATGGCTACACCTTC.

This clonotype was detected ten times or more. The V and J genes are TRBV4-1 and TRBJ2-7; 9 bases map to TRBD1. The CDR3 totals 15 residues. The V gene's germline CDR1 is MGHRA and CDR2 YSYEKL. The V segment lost 2 bases and the J segment 6 bases; nucleotides outside the gene matches: 8. In DNA, the CDR3 is TGCGCCAGCAGCCAAAGCGGACAGGGGCTTCCCGAGCAGTACTTC. Its translation: CASSQSGQGLPEQYF.